One sample yielded the 25 T cell receptor beta chains listed below, sequenced in a study of cytomegalovirus exposure and HLA in healthy donors. The PCR ran on 60 Vbeta and 13 Jbeta primers. Sequencing was performed with immunoSEQ multiplex PCR; in TCRdb, only in-frame clones are kept and a portion is missing. The data contain fewer than 350,000 clones, around 90% of them singletons. The sequenced sample consisted of PBMCs. These receptor sequences come from a woman in her late teens or twenties in good health and CMV-seronegative.

The V call is TRBV6-5, the J call TRBJ2-5, with 7 bases lining up with TRBD1. The J call may not be correct, given that the DNA end is closer to TRBJ2-7. This CDR3 has 14 amino acids. Germline CDR1 is MNHEY and CDR2 is SVGAGI. CDR3 sequence: CASSRGDSSYEQYF. CDR3 in DNA: TGTGCCAGCAGTAGAGGGGACAGCTCCTACGAGCAGTACTTC.

V is TRBV9 and J is TRBJ1-2, with 7 bases matching TRBD1. Germline values: CDR1 SGDLS, CDR2 YYNGEE. J was trimmed by 8 bases and V by 0 bases; bases with no gene match: 16. The CDR3 covers 17 residues. The CDR3 nucleotides are TGTGCCAGCAGCGTAGATGTCGGGCTAGGGGGCGCGAGAGGCTACACCTTC. Amino acids: CASSVDVGLGGARGYTF.

The chain links TRBV9 to TRBJ1-6; tentative D call: TRBD1 (6 bases). The CDR3 is 19 residues long. CDR1 SGDLS and CDR2 YYNGEE come from the germline V gene. V lost 3 bases and J 0 bases, leaving 19 bases between the germline ends. This chain's CDR3 is CASSGGGRGKSSYNSPLHF. The CDR3 region has the DNA TGTGCCAGCAGCGGGGGGGGCCGGGGAAAAAGCTCCTATAATTCACCCCTCCACTTT.

CDR3 amino acids: CASSWRGQGYEQYF. CDR3 sequence (DNA): TGTGCCAGCAGCTGGCGGGGACAGGGATACGAGCAGTACTTC. The genes are TRBV2 and TRBJ2-7, with 9 bases fitting TRBD1. V gave up 6 bases and J gave up 4 bases; unmatched junction bases: 7. The CDR3 has 14 amino acids. Per the germline V gene, CDR1 is SNHLY and CDR2 is FYNNEI.

CDR3 sequence: CAISDSPGGYTF. DNA of the CDR3: TGTGCCATCAGTGACTCACCGGGGGGCTACACCTTC. The rearrangement joins TRBV10-3 to TRBJ1-2, with D uncertain. V lost 3 bases to trimming and J lost 8 bases, with 10 bases between them. The CDR3 is 12 residues long. Germline lookup yields CDR1 ENHRY and CDR2 SYGVKD.

This rearrangement joins TRBV18 to TRBJ1-1; TRBD1 aligns across 10 bases. Germline V CDR1 and CDR2: KGHSH, LQKENI. The CDR3 consists of 17 residues. V was pared by 4 bases and J by 0 bases, with 8 bases of the junction left unmatched. CDR3 residues: CASSLAATGGMNTEAFF. CDR3 coding DNA: TGTGCCAGCTCACTAGCGGCGACAGGGGGCATGAACACTGAAGCTTTCTTT.

This clone was detected only once. The genes are TRBV27 and TRBJ2-7; D is unclear. Germline V gene sequence: CDR1 MNHEY, CDR2 SMNVEV (reference sequence). Trimming took off 3 bases at V and 0 bases at J, with 12 bases between the two ends. There are 15 residues in the CDR3. Here the CDR3 reads CASSLGPLSSYEQYF. CDR3 sequence (DNA): TGTGCCAGCAGTTTGGGCCCACTGAGCTCCTACGAGCAGTACTTC.

DNA for the CDR3: TGTGCCAGCACTGGGACTAGCGGGGGACTCTCCGAGCAGTACTTC. Protein product: CASTGTSGGLSEQYF. This rearrangement joins TRBV2 to TRBJ2-7, with 14 nucleotides matching TRBD2. J gave up 6 bases and V 7 bases, and 8 bases lay outside the gene matches. The CDR3 consists of 15 residues. Germline V gene lookup returns CDR1 SNHLY and CDR2 FYNNEI.

This clone was seen more than once but under ten times. The chain carries TRBV7-8 and TRBJ1-1, with 7 nucleotides matching TRBD1. CDR1 and CDR2 (germline): SGHVS, FQNEAQ. CDR3 length equals 17 residues. Trimming removed 5 bases from V and 4 bases from J; junction bases left unmatched: 16. The CDR3 DNA reads as TGTGCCAGCAGCCCTAGTGGAGGGGGCGCGAGTATCACTGAAGCTTTCTTT. As protein: CASSPSGGGASITEAFF.

CDR3 coding DNA: TGTGCCAGCAGCTCCCAAAGGTGGGGACAGGGTGCGACAGATACGCAGTATTTT. This encodes CASSSQRWGQGATDTQYF. V usage is TRBV7-9 and J usage is TRBJ2-3; 9 nucleotides agree with TRBD1. The CDR3 totals 18 residues. Per the germline V gene, CDR1 is SEHNR and CDR2 is FQNEAQ (reference sequence). The V segment lost 4 bases and the J segment 3 bases; nucleotides outside the gene matches: 14.

The V and J genes are TRBV5-1 and TRBJ2-3; TRBD2 is a possible D gene (5 bases). The CDR3 contains 16 residues. The germline V gene has CDR1 SGHRS and CDR2 YFSETQ. V was shortened by 4 bases and J by 2 bases, with 17 bases between the two germline ends. CDR3 sequence reads: CASSPQLLDPTDTQYF. For the CDR3, the DNA is TGCGCCAGCAGCCCACAGTTACTAGACCCCACAGATACGCAGTATTTT. The whole variable domain, filled in from reference TRBV5-1 and TRBJ2-3, reads KAGVTQTPRYLIKTRGQQVTLSCSPISGHRSVSWYQQTPGQGLQFLFEYFSETQRNKGNFPGRFSGRQFSNSRSEMNVSTLELGDSALYLCASSPQLLDPTDTQYFGPGTRLTVL.

This rearrangement joins TRBV5-6 to TRBJ2-5; 7 nucleotides align to TRBD2. This CDR3 is 16 amino acids long. From germline, CDR1 is SGHDT and CDR2 YYEEEE. V trimming: 3 bases; J trimming: 4 bases; junction bases outside the gene matches: 12. The CDR3 is CASSSFWGGNTETQYF. CDR3 in DNA: TGTGCCAGCAGCTCCTTCTGGGGGGGGAACACAGAGACCCAGTACTTC.

V is TRBV27 and J is TRBJ2-3; the D gene is possibly TRBD2 (6 bases). CDR1 is MNHEY and CDR2 is SMNVEV in the germline V gene (reference sequence). The V gene lost 3 bases and the J gene lost 0 bases, with 13 bases spanning the gap. The CDR3 runs 16 residues. The CDR3 DNA follows: TGTGCCAGCAGTTTCACGGGGGTGGTTAGCACAGATACGCAGTATTTT. This codes for CASSFTGVVSTDTQYF.

The rearrangement joins TRBV7-2 to TRBJ2-3; no firm D call. Trimming cost V 1 base and J 2 bases, with 7 bases left between them. The CDR3 extends over 14 amino acids. Germline V gene lookup returns CDR1 SGHTA and CDR2 FQGNSA. The chain's CDR3 is CASSLVGLTDTQYF. For the CDR3, the DNA is TGTGCCAGCAGCTTAGTTGGCCTCACAGATACGCAGTATTTT.

The rearrangement joins TRBV30 to TRBJ1-1; possibly TRBD1 for D (6 bases). CDR3 length: 13 residues. V was pared by 3 bases and J by 4 bases, with 12 bases between. Germline values: CDR1 GTSNPN, CDR2 SVGIG (reference sequence). The CDR3 nucleotides are TGTGCCTGGAGCCCCAGGGGATCCACTGAAGCTTTCTTT. Its protein is CAWSPRGSTEAFF.

This chain joins TRBV7-4 and TRBJ2-5; TRBD2 might be the D (6 bases). CDR1 and CDR2 from the germline V gene are SGHVT and SQSDAQ. The CDR3 runs to 17 residues. With 3 bases removed from V and 1 base from J, the gap between germline ends came to 18 bases. The CDR3 region is CASSFGVARESQETQYF. DNA for the CDR3: TGTGCCAGCAGCTTTGGGGTGGCTCGGGAGTCCCAAGAGACCCAGTACTTC.

The chain is built from TRBV4-1 and TRBJ2-7; TRBD2 aligns across 7 bases. From germline, CDR1 is MGHRA and CDR2 YSYEKL. J gave up 7 bases and V 0 bases, and 12 bases lay outside the gene matches. There are 16 residues in the CDR3. The CDR3: CASSQDGAGRLGEQYF. CDR3 nucleotide sequence: TGCGCCAGCAGCCAAGATGGGGCCGGGAGGCTGGGAGAGCAGTACTTC.

This chain joins TRBV5-1 and TRBJ2-3, with D possibly TRBD2 on 7 matching bases. The CDR3 covers 15 residues. The ends were cut back, 2 bases at V and 5 bases at J, with 15 bases in the middle. Per the germline V gene, CDR1 is SGHRS and CDR2 is YFSETQ. The CDR3 region has the DNA TGCGCCAGCAGCTTTCGGGGGGCTACAGGAGATACGCAGTATTTT. Translating it yields CASSFRGATGDTQYF.

V gene TRBV4-2 combines with J gene TRBJ2-1, with 9 bases lining up with TRBD2. CDR1 is LGHNA, CDR2 YNFKEQ, per germline. The CDR3 runs to 17 residues. Germline trimming cut 0 bases from V and 6 bases from J; bases unmatched to any gene: 9. The CDR3 loop is CASSQELRGGPSNEQFF. Written as DNA, the CDR3 is TGTGCCAGCAGCCAAGAGTTGCGGGGGGGCCCATCCAATGAGCAGTTCTTC.

Comment on this clone: One junction end does not reproduce the germline sequence, and a read error may be involved. V is TRBV7-9 and J is TRBJ2-7; D may be TRBD2 (7 bases). CDR3 length: 14 amino acids. The V gene's germline CDR1 is SEHNR and CDR2 FQNEAQ (reference sequence). DNA of the CDR3: TGTTCCAGCAAAGTAGGGGGGGGAAGCTACGAGCAGTACTTC. Protein product: CSSKVGGGSYEQYF.

The chain's CDR3 is CASSSTGGTYEQYF. CDR3 coding DNA: TGTGCCAGTAGTTCGACAGGGGGGACCTACGAGCAGTACTTC. The V gene is TRBV19, the J gene TRBJ2-5; TRBD1 matches at 9 bases. The J call may be faulty, since TRBJ2-7 better matches the DNA end. CDR1 is LNHDA, CDR2 SQIVND, per germline (reference sequence). The CDR3 is 14 residues long.

The chain carries TRBV5-6 and TRBJ2-5, with 10 bases matching TRBD1. J was trimmed by 5 bases and V by 1 base; bases with no gene match: 8. The length of the CDR3 is 16 residues. Per germline, CDR1 SGHDT and CDR2 YYEEEE. CDR3 sequence: CASSLLGTGVVETQYF. Here the CDR3 DNA reads TGTGCCAGCAGCTTGTTGGGGACAGGGGTAGTGGAGACCCAGTACTTC.

The chain couples TRBV2 to TRBJ1-2; TRBD1 might be the D (5 bases). V was pared by 6 bases and J by 0 bases, with 14 bases between. There are 15 residues in the CDR3. CDR1 is SNHLY and CDR2 is FYNNEI in the germline V gene. DNA of the CDR3: TGTGCCAGCAGGAGCGGGACGAACCCTAACTATGGCTACACCTTC. It is translated as CASRSGTNPNYGYTF.

A remark on this clone: Relative to the germline gene, one junction end is altered; a read error may explain this. CDR3: CSSSHRDEGSGNTIYF. CDR3 bases: TGTTCCAGCAGCCATAGGGATGAAGGGAGCGGAAACACCATATATTTT. This chain connects TRBV7-9 to TRBJ1-3; D is unresolved. Germline V gives CDR1 SEHNR, CDR2 FQNEAQ (reference sequence). This CDR3 is 16 amino acids long. The complete variable domain, with remaining parts taken from reference TRBV7-9 and TRBJ1-3, reads DTGVSQNPRHKITKRGQNVTFRCDPISEHNRLYWYRQTLGQGPEFLTYFQNEAQLEKSRLLSDRFSAERPKGSFSTLEIQRTEQGDSAMYLCSSSHRDEGSGNTIYFGEGSWLTVV.

The rearrangement uses TRBV2 and TRBJ1-2; TRBD1 might be the D (5 bases). The CDR3 extends over 13 amino acids. The ends were cut back, 2 bases at V and 6 bases at J, with 10 bases in the middle. The germline gives CDR1 SNHLY, CDR2 FYNNEI. The CDR3, as DNA: TGTGCCAGCAGTGAAAACAGGCCAAATGGCTACACCTTC. Encoded protein: CASSENRPNGYTF.